Below are 8 T cell receptor beta chains sequenced from a single sample in a study of blood T cell repertoires in COVID-19. The assay was immunoSEQ multiplex PCR, and TCRdb's table has in-frame clones only and misses some. The sample contains about 71,000 clones, around 85% of which appear only once. Specimen: peripheral blood. The receptor set was obtained from a man between 65 and 85 years old with acute or convalescent COVID-19.

The CDR3 is CASSYSGLAGYNEQFF. For the CDR3, the DNA is TGTGCCAGCAGTTACTCGGGACTAGCGGGCTATAATGAGCAGTTCTTC. This chain connects TRBV6-2 or TRBV6-3 to TRBJ2-1; TRBD2 matches at 12 bases. V dropped 0 bases and J dropped 7; count of bases not matched to a gene: 4. CDR1 is MNHEY, CDR2 SVGEGT, per germline. This CDR3 spans 16 amino acids.

The chain is built from TRBV10-3 and TRBJ1-1; 8 bases fit TRBD1. With V trimmed by 5 bases and J by 3 bases, 8 bases remained unmatched. This CDR3 contains 15 residues. Germline CDR1 and CDR2: ENHRY and SYGVKD. CDR3 residues: CAISSQGAEDTEAFF. The CDR3 DNA sequence: TGTGCCATCAGTAGTCAGGGGGCGGAGGACACTGAAGCTTTCTTT.

This rearrangement joins TRBV5-6 to TRBJ2-1; 10 positions agree with TRBD1. This CDR3 spans 16 amino acids. Trimming took 4 bases from V and 0 from J; bases not matched to a gene: 4. Germline CDR1 reads SGHDT; CDR2 reads YYEEEE. The CDR3 nucleotides are TGTGCCAGCAGCACCGGGACAGGGGTCTCCTACAATGAGCAGTTCTTC. It specifies CASSTGTGVSYNEQFF.

The chain is built from TRBV9 and TRBJ1-3; a weak D match, TRBD1 (6 bases). Germline assignment: CDR1 SGDLS and CDR2 YYNGEE. This CDR3 spans 17 amino acids. The V end lost 3 bases, the J end lost 4 bases, and 20 bases lay between the germline ends. CDR3 bases: TGTGCCAGCAGCGAGGGGGTGACCCGGGCTGCAGGAAACACCATATATTTT. Its protein product is CASSEGVTRAAGNTIYF.

This chain joins TRBV7-3 and TRBJ2-1, with 8 positions matching TRBD2. CDR3 length: 13 residues. V lost 1 base, J lost 9 bases, and 2 bases stayed unmatched. Germline assignment: CDR1 SGHTA and CDR2 FQGTGA. The CDR3 region has the DNA TGTGCCAGCAGCTTAAAACGGGAGGGTGAGCAGTTCTTC. It codes for CASSLKREGEQFF. Full variable domain (rest looked up from reference TRBV7-3 and TRBJ2-1): GAGVSQTPSNKVTEKGKYVELRCDPISGHTALYWYRQSLGQGPEFLIYFQGTGAADDSGLPNDRFFAVRPEGSVSTLKIQRTERGDSAVYLCASSLKREGEQFFGPGTRLTVL.

The gene calls are TRBV11-1 and TRBJ2-4; D might be TRBD1 (5 bases). This CDR3 spans 14 amino acids. In germline, CDR1 is SGHAT, CDR2 FQDESV (reference sequence). V lost 7 bases and J lost 9, with 19 bases in between. For the CDR3, the DNA is TGTGCCAGCAACCCATCCGACGAACAGGCCATTCAGTACTTC. Encoded protein: CASNPSDEQAIQYF.

The V gene is TRBV24-1, the J gene TRBJ2-3, with D perhaps TRBD1 (5 bases). Trimming took off 3 bases at V and 8 bases at J, with 11 bases between the two ends. There are 13 residues in the CDR3. Germline lookup yields CDR1 KGHDR and CDR2 SFDVKD. CDR3 loop: CATSDPGYGTQYF. CDR3 in DNA: TGTGCCACCAGTGATCCAGGGTACGGTACGCAGTATTTT.

The gene calls are TRBV4-1 and TRBJ2-3, with a tentative D call TRBD2 (6 bases). CDR1 is MGHRA, CDR2 YSYEKL, per germline. V lost 0 bases and J 8 bases, leaving 15 bases between the germline ends. This CDR3 region has 15 residues. The CDR3: CASSQEGIAGGTQYF. CDR3 bases: TGCGCCAGCAGCCAAGAAGGAATAGCCGGGGGTACGCAGTATTTT.